The subject of this entry is one T cell receptor beta chain. The sample comes from a study of T-cell reconstitution after alpha-beta-depleted transplantation in children. A library of TCRbeta sequences, prepared with unique molecular identifiers, was generated. MiXCR was run by TCRdb on the PCR reads, yielding one entry per CDR3 protein. The data contain about 540,000 distinct CDR3 sequences, around 16% of them singletons. The source of this sequence is a human donor who donated a stem cell graft to a child with acute lymphoblastic leukemia. Sequences were derived from PBMCs from the stem cell graft donor, sampled from the stem cell graft.

The CDR3 DNA follows: TGCGCCAGCAGCTTGGCTCAAGGACAGGGGCGGGAGACCCAGTACTTC. Amino acids: CASSLAQGQGRETQYF. The genes are TRBV5-1 and TRBJ2-5, with TRBD1 matching 9 bases. Per the germline V gene, CDR1 is SGHRS and CDR2 is YFSETQ. The V and J ends lost 0 bases and 5 bases, in that order; junction bases with no gene match: 8. This CDR3 has 16 amino acids.